The rows below give T cell receptor beta chains drawn from one sample of a study of cytomegalovirus exposure and HLA in healthy donors. The protocol was immunoSEQ multiplex PCR, while the TCRdb copy is restricted to in-frame clones and leaves out a portion. This table holds around 55,000 clones, approximately 71% found once. The sample taken for sequencing was PBMCs. All receptors come from a man between 40 and 49 years old in good health and CMV-seropositive. The CDR3 runs from the conserved cysteine through the conserved F or W. The order of the fields is J gene, V gene, clone size, CDR3 protein. The size of a clone is reported for some rows only, either as once, few or many, or as a class for expanded clones.

j_call: TRBJ1-5; v_call: TRBV30; clone_size: few; cdr3_aa: CAWNGTGEGNVDQPQHF
j_call: TRBJ2-1; v_call: TRBV5-1; clone_size: NA; cdr3_aa: CASSFRQGGGNEQFF
j_call: TRBJ2-5; v_call: TRBV6-5; clone_size: NA; cdr3_aa: CASSRQGRVYF
j_call: TRBJ2-1; v_call: TRBV5-1; clone_size: NA; cdr3_aa: CASSFGDRSDREQFF
j_call: TRBJ2-5; v_call: TRBV7-6; clone_size: NA; cdr3_aa: CAVGGATETQYF
j_call: TRBJ1-1; v_call: TRBV6-5; clone_size: NA; cdr3_aa: CASSSTGLEGDTEAFF
j_call: TRBJ1-1; v_call: TRBV19; clone_size: NA; cdr3_aa: CASIPVGRGGKNTEAFF
j_call: TRBJ1-6; v_call: TRBV2; clone_size: NA; cdr3_aa: CASRRNRDWNSPLHF
j_call: TRBJ1-1; v_call: TRBV29-1; clone_size: few; cdr3_aa: CSVDGATGGTEAFF
j_call: TRBJ1-5; v_call: TRBV7-9; clone_size: once; cdr3_aa: CASAVTESQPQHF
j_call: TRBJ2-7; v_call: TRBV27; clone_size: many; cdr3_aa: CASSLWDPGQGQYEQYF
j_call: TRBJ1-4; v_call: TRBV7-2; clone_size: NA; cdr3_aa: CASSGTSWNEKLFF
j_call: TRBJ1-1; v_call: TRBV6-1; clone_size: NA; cdr3_aa: CASRDGQGWTEAFF
j_call: TRBJ2-7; v_call: TRBV5-1; clone_size: NA; cdr3_aa: CASSLNLGTLRYEQYF
j_call: TRBJ2-1; v_call: TRBV10-3; clone_size: NA; cdr3_aa: CAISGSRTSGGGNEQFF
j_call: TRBJ2-7; v_call: TRBV6-5; clone_size: NA; cdr3_aa: CASSSVGTGAYEQYF
j_call: TRBJ2-1; v_call: TRBV6-5; clone_size: few; cdr3_aa: CASSYGLATRQFF
j_call: TRBJ2-7; v_call: TRBV7-6; clone_size: NA; cdr3_aa: CASSSGQGRRYEQYF
j_call: TRBJ1-1; v_call: TRBV19; clone_size: NA; cdr3_aa: CASTSIQDYEAFF
j_call: TRBJ1-1; v_call: TRBV5-6; clone_size: NA; cdr3_aa: CASSLVSEAFF
j_call: TRBJ1-1; v_call: TRBV6-5; clone_size: NA; cdr3_aa: CASSSDRTGRVAEAFF
j_call: TRBJ2-3; v_call: TRBV6-1; clone_size: once; cdr3_aa: CASMLGTSGADTQYF
j_call: TRBJ1-1; v_call: TRBV5-6; clone_size: NA; cdr3_aa: CASSLGDRLFEAFF
j_call: TRBJ1-2; v_call: TRBV4-1; clone_size: few; cdr3_aa: CASSPTGYGYTF
j_call: TRBJ1-1; v_call: TRBV18; clone_size: NA; cdr3_aa: CASSPRGPTPEAFF
j_call: TRBJ1-1; v_call: TRBV6-1; clone_size: NA; cdr3_aa: CASRLTGDPEAFF
j_call: TRBJ1-5; v_call: TRBV6-4; clone_size: once; cdr3_aa: CASSPTGQSNQPQHF
j_call: NA; v_call: TRBV2; clone_size: once; cdr3_aa: CASMMTSSSYEQYF
j_call: TRBJ2-1; v_call: TRBV7-2; clone_size: few; cdr3_aa: CASSIRTSGGAIEQFF
j_call: TRBJ2-7; v_call: TRBV5-4; clone_size: NA; cdr3_aa: CASSGTGGVYEQYF
j_call: TRBJ2-3; v_call: TRBV27; clone_size: NA; cdr3_aa: CASSPRGDTQYF
j_call: TRBJ1-2; v_call: TRBV2; clone_size: NA; cdr3_aa: CASSVGTVYGYTF
j_call: TRBJ2-3; v_call: TRBV5-6; clone_size: few; cdr3_aa: CASSFSPAGDTQYF
j_call: TRBJ1-1; v_call: TRBV5-1; clone_size: few; cdr3_aa: CASSVVQGQSAEAFF
j_call: TRBJ1-4; v_call: TRBV5-5; clone_size: NA; cdr3_aa: CASSESGLGQGEKLFF
j_call: TRBJ1-1; v_call: TRBV19; clone_size: NA; cdr3_aa: CASTTWRDRGYVEAFF
j_call: TRBJ2-7; v_call: TRBV5-1; clone_size: NA; cdr3_aa: CASSLSPSGYEQYF
j_call: TRBJ1-1; v_call: TRBV9; clone_size: NA; cdr3_aa: CASSPSGGHTEAFF
j_call: TRBJ1-1; v_call: TRBV10-1; clone_size: NA; cdr3_aa: CASSGGDTEAFF
j_call: TRBJ1-6; v_call: TRBV4-2; clone_size: NA; cdr3_aa: CASSQDIPSSYNSPLHF
j_call: TRBJ1-2; v_call: TRBV6-6; clone_size: NA; cdr3_aa: CASSYRQGAFGYTF
j_call: TRBJ1-2; v_call: TRBV6-6; clone_size: NA; cdr3_aa: CASSYPQTDILGYTF
j_call: TRBJ1-1; v_call: TRBV19; clone_size: once; cdr3_aa: CASSTGQGIAEAFF
j_call: TRBJ2-3; v_call: TRBV30; clone_size: NA; cdr3_aa: CAWTFLADRTDTQYF
j_call: TRBJ1-1; v_call: TRBV4-1; clone_size: NA; cdr3_aa: CASSQDQGAEAFF
j_call: TRBJ2-7; v_call: TRBV10-3; clone_size: few; cdr3_aa: CAISSSWGQGNNYEQYF
j_call: TRBJ2-1; v_call: TRBV5-4; clone_size: NA; cdr3_aa: CASSFFTGGSNYNEQFF
j_call: TRBJ2-2; v_call: TRBV4-2; clone_size: NA; cdr3_aa: CASSQGLSVEGELFF
j_call: TRBJ2-2; v_call: TRBV4-3; clone_size: NA; cdr3_aa: CASSQDQRSGELFF
j_call: TRBJ2-2; v_call: TRBV7-3; clone_size: NA; cdr3_aa: CASSLDRETGEAGELFF
j_call: TRBJ1-2; v_call: TRBV6-5; clone_size: few; cdr3_aa: CASSLTGQSRYGYTF
j_call: TRBJ2-1; v_call: TRBV12-5; clone_size: NA; cdr3_aa: CASGLGDRRYNEQFF
j_call: TRBJ1-6; v_call: TRBV30; clone_size: NA; cdr3_aa: CAEHGQGNSPLHF
j_call: TRBJ1-2; v_call: TRBV28; clone_size: once; cdr3_aa: CASRGTGGNYGYTF
j_call: TRBJ1-2; v_call: TRBV19; clone_size: NA; cdr3_aa: CASSTDVRGTF
j_call: TRBJ1-5; v_call: TRBV2; clone_size: NA; cdr3_aa: CASNRGYSNQPQHF
j_call: TRBJ2-2; v_call: TRBV5-6; clone_size: NA; cdr3_aa: CASSSGTGGVGELFF